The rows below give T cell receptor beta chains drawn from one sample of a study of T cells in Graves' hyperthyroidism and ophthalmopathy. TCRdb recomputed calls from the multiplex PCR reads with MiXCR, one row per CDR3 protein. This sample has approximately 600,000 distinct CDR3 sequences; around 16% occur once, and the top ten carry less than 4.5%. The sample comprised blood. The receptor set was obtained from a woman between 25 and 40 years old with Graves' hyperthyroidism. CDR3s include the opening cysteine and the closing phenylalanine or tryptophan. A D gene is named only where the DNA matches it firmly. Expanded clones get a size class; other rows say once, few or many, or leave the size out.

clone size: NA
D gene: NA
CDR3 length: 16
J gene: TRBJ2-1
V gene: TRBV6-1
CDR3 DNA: TGTGCCAGCAGTCCAAGACCCACACAACGTCACGATGAGCAGTCCTTC
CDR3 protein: CASSPRPTQRHDEQSF

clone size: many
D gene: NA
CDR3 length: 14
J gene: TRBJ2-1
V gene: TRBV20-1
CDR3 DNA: TGCAGTGCCTCCGGGACAAGCACCTACAATGAGCAGTTCTTC
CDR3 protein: CSASGTSTYNEQFF

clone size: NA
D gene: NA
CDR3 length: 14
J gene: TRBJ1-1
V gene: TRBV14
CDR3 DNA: TGTGCCAGCAGCCAATTGGGGGCGGCCACTGAAGCTTTCTTT
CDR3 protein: CASSQLGAATEAFF

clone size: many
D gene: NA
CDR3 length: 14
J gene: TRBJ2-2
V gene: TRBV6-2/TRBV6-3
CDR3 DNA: TGTGCCAGCAGCCACGACTACAACACCGGGGAGCTGTTTTTT
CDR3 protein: CASSHDYNTGELFF

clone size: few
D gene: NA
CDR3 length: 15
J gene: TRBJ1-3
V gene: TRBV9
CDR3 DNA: TGTGCCAGCAGCGTAGAAGGAGTGATGGGAAACACCATATATTTT
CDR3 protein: CASSVEGVMGNTIYF

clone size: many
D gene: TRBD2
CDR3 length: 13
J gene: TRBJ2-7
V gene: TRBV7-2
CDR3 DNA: TGTGCCAGCAGAGGAAATAACGGGGGGGAGCAGTACTTC
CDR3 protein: CASRGNNGGEQYF

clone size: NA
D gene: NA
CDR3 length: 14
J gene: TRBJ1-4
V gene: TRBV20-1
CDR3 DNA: TGCAGTGCTCAGGACCCGGGGACTAATGAAAAACTGTTTTTT
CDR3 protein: CSAQDPGTNEKLFF

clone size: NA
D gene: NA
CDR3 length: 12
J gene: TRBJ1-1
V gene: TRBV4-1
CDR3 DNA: TGCGCCAGCAGCCAAGACAGGTTTCGAGCTTTCTTT
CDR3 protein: CASSQDRFRAFF

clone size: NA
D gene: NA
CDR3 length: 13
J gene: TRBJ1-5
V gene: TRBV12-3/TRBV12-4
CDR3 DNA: TGTGCCAGCAACCCTGGGAGCAATCAGCCCCAGCATTTT
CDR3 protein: CASNPGSNQPQHF

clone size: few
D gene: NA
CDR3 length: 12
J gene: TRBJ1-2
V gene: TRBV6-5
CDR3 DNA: TGTGCCAGCAGTTCGGCCCGCTATGGCTACACCTTC
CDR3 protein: CASSSARYGYTF

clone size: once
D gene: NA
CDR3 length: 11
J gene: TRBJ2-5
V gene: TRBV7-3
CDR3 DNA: TGTGCCAGCAGCCAAGTCGGCAGGGTGTACTTC
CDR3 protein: CASSQVGRVYF

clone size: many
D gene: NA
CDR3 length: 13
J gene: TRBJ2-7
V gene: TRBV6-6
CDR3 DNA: TGTGCCAGCAGTTACCCCCCACCGGGCGAGCAGTACTTC
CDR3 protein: CASSYPPPGEQYF

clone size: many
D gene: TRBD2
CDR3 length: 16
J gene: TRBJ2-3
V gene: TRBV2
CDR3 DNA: TGTGCCAGCAGTAGGGCTAGCGGGAGAGAAGTGGATACGCAGTATTTT
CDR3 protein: CASSRASGREVDTQYF

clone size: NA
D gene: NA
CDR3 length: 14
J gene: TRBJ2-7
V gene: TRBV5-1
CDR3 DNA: TGCGCCAGCAGCTCCCCCGGGCGAACCTACGAGCAGTACTTC
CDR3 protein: CASSSPGRTYEQYF

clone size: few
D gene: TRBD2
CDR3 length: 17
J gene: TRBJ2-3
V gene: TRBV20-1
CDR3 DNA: TGCAGTGCTAGAGCGGGGCTAGCGGGAGGAGGTAGAGATACGCAGTATTTT
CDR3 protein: CSARAGLAGGGRDTQYF

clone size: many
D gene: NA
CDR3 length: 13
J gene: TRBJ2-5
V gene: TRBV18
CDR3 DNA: TGTGCCAGCTCACCACCCGAGGAAGAAACCCAGTACTTC
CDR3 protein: CASSPPEEETQYF

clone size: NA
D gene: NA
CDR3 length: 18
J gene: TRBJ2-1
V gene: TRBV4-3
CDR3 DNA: TGCGCCAGCAGCCAAGATTACGAGGCACAGTTCTCCTACAATGAGCAGTTCTTC
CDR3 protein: CASSQDYEAQFSYNEQFF

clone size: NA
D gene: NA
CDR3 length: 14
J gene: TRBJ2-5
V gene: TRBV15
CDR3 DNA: TGTGCCACCAGCAGAATCCGAGCGAAAGAGACCCAGTACTTC
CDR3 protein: CATSRIRAKETQYF

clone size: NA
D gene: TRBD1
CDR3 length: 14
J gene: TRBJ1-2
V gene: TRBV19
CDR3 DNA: TGTGCCAGTAGCAACGATCAGGGGGACTATGGCTACACCTTC
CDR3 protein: CASSNDQGDYGYTF

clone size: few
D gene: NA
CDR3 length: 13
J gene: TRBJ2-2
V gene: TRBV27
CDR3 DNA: TGTGCCAGCAGTTCAAATTTTGCCGGGGAGCTGTTTTTT
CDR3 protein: CASSSNFAGELFF

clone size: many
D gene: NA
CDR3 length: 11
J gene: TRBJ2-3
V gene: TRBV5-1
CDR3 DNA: TGTGCCAGCAGCTTAGAGGATACGCAGTATTTT
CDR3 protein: CASSLEDTQYF

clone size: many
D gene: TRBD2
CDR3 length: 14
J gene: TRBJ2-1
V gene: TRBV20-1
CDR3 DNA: TGCAGTGCTGGAGGGACTAGCGGGAGGAATGAGCAGTTCTTC
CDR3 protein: CSAGGTSGRNEQFF

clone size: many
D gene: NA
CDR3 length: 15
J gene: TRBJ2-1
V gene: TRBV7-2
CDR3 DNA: TGTGCCAGCAGCCTGGGACCCTCTTCCTACAATGAGCAGTTCTTC
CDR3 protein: CASSLGPSSYNEQFF

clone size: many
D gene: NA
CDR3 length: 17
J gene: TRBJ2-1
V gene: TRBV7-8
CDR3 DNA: TGTGCCAGCAGCTTGTCCTCGTTGGTAGGGTCCTACAATGAGCAGTTCTTC
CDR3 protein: CASSLSSLVGSYNEQFF

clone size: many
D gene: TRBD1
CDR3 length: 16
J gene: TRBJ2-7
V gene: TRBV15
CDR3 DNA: TGTGCCACCAGCAGACAAAAACAGGGGGCAGGCGACGAGCAGTACTTC
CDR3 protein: CATSRQKQGAGDEQYF

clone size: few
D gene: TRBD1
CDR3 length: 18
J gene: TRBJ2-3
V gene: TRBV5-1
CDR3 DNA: TGCGCCAGCGCCCCCGGGTACTTAGGGGGCCCTAGCACAGATACGCAGTATTTT
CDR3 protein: CASAPGYLGGPSTDTQYF

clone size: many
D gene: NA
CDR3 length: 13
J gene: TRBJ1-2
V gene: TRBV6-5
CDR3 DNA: TGTGCCAGCAGTTACAGGGCAGGGGATGGCTACACCTTC
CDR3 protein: CASSYRAGDGYTF

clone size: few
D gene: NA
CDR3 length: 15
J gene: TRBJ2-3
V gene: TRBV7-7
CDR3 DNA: TGTGCTAGCAGCTCCCCTCCTGAAGGGGCAGATACGCAGTATTTT
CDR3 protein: CASSSPPEGADTQYF

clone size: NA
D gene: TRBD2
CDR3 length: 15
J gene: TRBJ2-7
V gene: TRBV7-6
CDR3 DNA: TGTGCCAGCAGCCGATCTAGCGGGAGGGCCTACGAGCAGTACTTC
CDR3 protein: CASSRSSGRAYEQYF

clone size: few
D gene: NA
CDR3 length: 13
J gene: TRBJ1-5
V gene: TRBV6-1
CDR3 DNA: TGTGCCAGCAGGGTGACGGTTTACCCACCCCAGCATTTT
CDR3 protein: CASRVTVYPPQHF

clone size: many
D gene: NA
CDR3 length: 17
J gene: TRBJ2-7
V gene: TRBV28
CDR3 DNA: TGTGCCAGCAGTTTCGCCCTCCGGGACTCGAGCTCCTACGAGCAGTACTTC
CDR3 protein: CASSFALRDSSSYEQYF

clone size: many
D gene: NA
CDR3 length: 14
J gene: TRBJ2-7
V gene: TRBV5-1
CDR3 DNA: TGCGCCAGCAGCCCCCCGGAACAGGGATACGAGCAGTACTTC
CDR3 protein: CASSPPEQGYEQYF

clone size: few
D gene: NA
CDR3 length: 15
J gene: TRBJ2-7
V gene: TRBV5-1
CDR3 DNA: TGCGCCAGCAGCTTGGTTGGCGCCTTCTCCTACGAGCAGTACTTC
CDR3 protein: CASSLVGAFSYEQYF

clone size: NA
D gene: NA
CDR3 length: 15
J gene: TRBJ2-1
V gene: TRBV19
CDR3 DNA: TGTGCCAGTAGTATGGTCGGGACCATCTACAATGAGCAGTTCTTC
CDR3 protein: CASSMVGTIYNEQFF

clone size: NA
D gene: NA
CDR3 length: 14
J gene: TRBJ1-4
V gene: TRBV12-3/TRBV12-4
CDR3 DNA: TGTGCCAGCAGCCCGGACACTCGGAATGAAAAACTGTTTTTT
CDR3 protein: CASSPDTRNEKLFF

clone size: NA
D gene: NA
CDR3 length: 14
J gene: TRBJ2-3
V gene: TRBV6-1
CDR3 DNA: TGTGCCAGCAGTACAGGGTCCGTCACAGATACGCAGTATTTT
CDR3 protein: CASSTGSVTDTQYF

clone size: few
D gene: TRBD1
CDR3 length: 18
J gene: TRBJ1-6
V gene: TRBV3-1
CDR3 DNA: TGTGCCAGCAGCCAAGGCGCCAGCACAGGGGGCTGGAATTCACCCCTCCACTTT
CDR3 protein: CASSQGASTGGWNSPLHF

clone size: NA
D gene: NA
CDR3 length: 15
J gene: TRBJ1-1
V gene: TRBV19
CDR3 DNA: TGTGCCAGTAGTACCCCGGACAGTATGAACACTGAAGCTTTCTTT
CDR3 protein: CASSTPDSMNTEAFF

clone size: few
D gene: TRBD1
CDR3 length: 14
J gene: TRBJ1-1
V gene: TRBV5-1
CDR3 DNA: TGCGCCAGCAGCAGAACAGGGGTTGACACTGAAGCTTTCTTT
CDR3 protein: CASSRTGVDTEAFF

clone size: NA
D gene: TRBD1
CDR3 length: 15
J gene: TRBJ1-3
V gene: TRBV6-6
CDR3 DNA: TGTGCCAGCAGTTACTCGGGACAGGGTAAAGACACCATATATTTT
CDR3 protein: CASSYSGQGKDTIYF

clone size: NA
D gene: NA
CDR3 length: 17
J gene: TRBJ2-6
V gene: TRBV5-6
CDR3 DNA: TGTGCCAGCAGCTTGGTAGGCGTCCCCTCTGGGGCCAACGTCCTGACTTTC
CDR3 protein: CASSLVGVPSGANVLTF